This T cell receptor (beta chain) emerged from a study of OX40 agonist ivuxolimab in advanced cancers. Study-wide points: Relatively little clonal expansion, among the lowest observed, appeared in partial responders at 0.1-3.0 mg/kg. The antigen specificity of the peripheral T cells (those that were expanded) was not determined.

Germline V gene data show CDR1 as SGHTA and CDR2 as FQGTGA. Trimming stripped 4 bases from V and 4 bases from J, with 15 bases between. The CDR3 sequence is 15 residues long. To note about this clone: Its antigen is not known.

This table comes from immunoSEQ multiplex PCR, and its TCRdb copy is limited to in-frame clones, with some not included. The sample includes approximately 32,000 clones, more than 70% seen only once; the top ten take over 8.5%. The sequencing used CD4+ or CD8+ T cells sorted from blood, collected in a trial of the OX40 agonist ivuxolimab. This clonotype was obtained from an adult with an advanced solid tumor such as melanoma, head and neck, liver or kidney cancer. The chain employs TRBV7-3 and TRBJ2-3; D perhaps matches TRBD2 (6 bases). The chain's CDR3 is CASSSNSGVADTQYF. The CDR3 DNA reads TGTGCCAGCAGCTCTAACTCGGGAGTCGCAGATACGCAGTATTTT.